This T cell receptor (beta chain) was retrieved from a study of blood T cell repertoires in COVID-19. Sequencing was performed with immunoSEQ multiplex PCR; in TCRdb, only in-frame clones are kept and a portion is missing. The sample has tens of thousands of clones, around nine tenths seen once. This CDR3 contains 17 residues. J lost 1 base, V lost 5 bases, and 9 bases had no gene match. Per the germline V gene, CDR1 is MDHEN and CDR2 is SYDVKM. The TCR comes from a human donor in a cohort sampled during active COVID-19. This chain joins TRBV28 and TRBJ2-4; 9 bases are shared with TRBD1. Sequencing input: peripheral blood. In nucleotides, the CDR3 is TGTGCCAGCAGTCCTTGGGACAGGGAGGTGGCCAAAAACATTCAGTACTTC. It yields the protein CASSPWDREVAKNIQYF.